The 7 T cell receptor beta chains below come from one sample, sequenced in a study of blood T cells in healthy people across ages. For the second PCR, which ran for roughly 6 to 12 cycles, a sample-barcoded 5' primer and a J-beta primer mix were used. TCRdb itself ran the 5' RACE reads through MiXCR, one entry per CDR3 protein. The sample carries 700,000 or so distinct CDR3 sequences, around two fifths recorded once. Material for sequencing was blood. Receptor source: a man aged 80 or over in good health.

The sample holds a few counts of this clonotype. The CDR3 bases are TGTGCCAGCACCCTCGGTCGGCAGGTCCGGAACACTGAAGCTTTCTTT. It codes for CASTLGRQVRNTEAFF. The rearrangement links TRBV6-6 to TRBJ1-1; D is undetermined. V was shortened by 7 bases and J by 1 base, with 19 bases between the two germline ends. CDR1 is MNHNY and CDR2 is SVGAGI in the germline V gene (reference sequence). The CDR3 sequence is 16 residues long.

The sample holds a few counts of this clonotype. The chain couples TRBV28 to TRBJ1-2; D uncertain. This CDR3 comprises 13 residues. From germline, CDR1 is MDHEN and CDR2 SYDVKM. V was clipped by 7 bases and J by 2 bases, with 11 bases between them. CDR3 amino acids: CASIQEGNYGYTF. Here the CDR3 DNA reads TGTGCCAGCATCCAAGAGGGCAACTATGGCTACACCTTC.

As regards this clonotype: A much larger clone lies one base from this, so it may be a read error. The CDR3 nucleotides read TGTGCCACCAGTGGCCCGGGACTGCACGAGCAGTACTTC. Translated, it gives CATSGPGLHEQYF. The rearrangement joins TRBV24-1 to TRBJ2-7, with D perhaps matching TRBD2 (6 bases). V was clipped by 5 bases and J by 5 bases, with 12 bases between them. The CDR3 consists of 13 residues. The germline V gene encodes CDR1 KGHDR and CDR2 SFDVKD.

The chain carries TRBV4-3 and TRBJ1-2, with a tentative D call TRBD1 (5 bases). The V end was cut by 1 base, the J end by 0 bases, with 9 bases between. Germline V gene data show CDR1 as LGHNA and CDR2 as YSLEER. CDR3 size: 15 residues. Here the CDR3 DNA reads TGCGCCAGCAGCCAAGGGGACGCGGCTAACTATGGCTACACCTTC. Translated, it gives CASSQGDAANYGYTF.

V gene TRBV29-1 combines with J gene TRBJ1-1; D remains unclear. The germline V gene encodes CDR1 SQVTM and CDR2 ANQGSEA. The CDR3 loop spans 12 amino acids. Trimming took off 5 bases at V and 2 bases at J, with 9 bases between the two ends. The CDR3 DNA follows: TGCAGCGTTCTTTGGGGAAACACTGAAGCTTTCTTT. This gives the protein CSVLWGNTEAFF.

This clonotype was recorded once. The chain links TRBV19 to TRBJ2-5; TRBD1 aligns across 9 bases. The CDR3 is made up of 15 amino acids. Germline assignment: CDR1 LNHDA and CDR2 SQIVND (reference sequence). V lost 6 bases to trimming and J lost 11 bases; unmatched junction nucleotides: 16. The CDR3 nucleotides read TGTGCCAGTAGCCTAGGGGGGACAGGGTTTTTGCAGCAGTACTTC. Translating gives CASSLGGTGFLQQYF.

The sample holds a few counts of this clonotype. The rearrangement uses TRBV5-1 and TRBJ2-1; no firm D call. Germline-derived CDR1 and CDR2 are SGHRS and YFSETQ. The CDR3 has 13 residues. Trimming pared 1 base from V and 6 bases from J, leaving 8 bases between. The CDR3 protein is CASSLYQSNEQFF. In DNA, the CDR3 is TGCGCCAGCAGCTTGTACCAGAGCAATGAGCAGTTCTTC.